This T cell receptor beta chain was observed in a study of cytomegalovirus exposure and HLA in healthy donors. With 60 Vbeta and 13 Jbeta primers, the PCR was carried out. Assay: immunoSEQ multiplex PCR; the TCRdb copy retains only in-frame clones and omits some. Here the sample spans 95,000 to 100,000 clones, about 72% being singletons. The sequence derives from a woman aged 55-69 years in good health and CMV-seropositive. The specimen was PBMCs.

The CDR3 DNA follows: TGTGCCAGCAGTCTACTCGGACAGCGCGAGACCCAGTACTTC. It yields the protein CASSLLGQRETQYF. The chain joins TRBV5-6 to TRBJ2-5, with a tentative D call TRBD1 (6 bases). CDR1 is SGHDT and CDR2 is YYEEEE in the germline V gene. CDR3 length: 14 amino acids. V was clipped by 5 bases and J by 5 bases, with 16 bases between them.